This T cell receptor (beta chain) was recovered during a study of graft-versus-host responses after intestinal transplantation. Findings and caveats of the study: Peak circulating GvH clone levels were associated with early post-transplant HvG declines.

Here immunoSEQ multiplex PCR was the method, and the copy in TCRdb shows in-frame clones only, minus some. This table has about 27,000 clones, roughly 87% appearing once. Remarks on this clone: Its antigen is still unknown. Within the sample, other DNA sequences also encode this same CDR3.

Unmatched junction bases numbered 14, after V lost 1 base and J lost 7 bases. This CDR3 region has 19 residues. The germline V gene has CDR1 MNHEY and CDR2 SMNVEV (reference sequence). This sequence joins TRBV27 and TRBJ2-2, with 11 bases lining up with TRBD2. The TCR originated in a human donor who received an intestinal transplant. The sequencing here drew on unstimulated CD4+ T cells sorted from spleen or lymph node cells, taken before intestinal transplant. The CDR3 protein is CASSLWGGWGLAEDGELFF. The CDR3 DNA is TGTGCCAGCAGTTTATGGGGGGGGTGGGGACTAGCGGAGGACGGGGAGCTGTTTTTT.